These T cell receptor beta chains were read from a single sample in a study of metastatic and nonmetastatic thyroid tumors. TCRdb reanalyzed the PCR reads via MiXCR. The sample holds about 25,000 clones, 10% to 15% seen once. The sample comprised blood. The receptors come from a female donor with papillary thyroid cancer or a benign thyroid nodule (not recorded which). Some clones in this sample may be carry-over from other donors' samples. Each CDR3 is given with its conserved first and last residue. The D gene is left open where the match is weak. Expanded clones get a size class; other rows say once, few or many, or leave the size out.

V gene	clone size	J gene	D gene	CDR3 protein	CDR3 DNA
TRBV28	medium-sized	TRBJ2-2	TRBD2	CASRLSGRAAGELFF	TGTGCCAGCAGACTAAGCGGGAGGGCCGCCGGGGAGCTGTTTTTT
TRBV5-4	few	TRBJ1-5	.	CASSLGVDQPQHF	TGTGCCAGCAGCTTGGGGGTGGATCAGCCCCAGCATTTT
TRBV9	many	TRBJ2-1	TRBD2	CASSRGLAAYNEQFF	TGTGCCAGCAGCAGGGGACTAGCGGCATACAATGAGCAGTTCTTC
TRBV7-7	.	TRBJ2-2	.	CASSLGTSWTGELFF	TGTGCTAGCAGCCTGGGGACCTCCTGGACCGGGGAGCTGTTTTTT
TRBV28	many	TRBJ2-7	.	CASRPGGRGDESEQYF	TGTGCCAGCAGACCGGGGGGCAGGGGAGACGAGTCCGAGCAGTACTTC
TRBV30	.	TRBJ1-4	.	CAWSVGSCGYGKLFF	TGTGCCTGGAGTGTGGGAAGCTGTGGGTACGGAAAACTGTTTTTT
TRBV6-2/TRBV6-3	.	TRBJ2-7	.	CASSYRHTDYEQYF	TGTGCCAGCAGTTACCGGCACACCGACTACGAGCAGTACTTC
TRBV6-2/TRBV6-3	many	TRBJ2-6	.	CASSQVVSGANVLTF	TGTGCCAGCAGCCAGGTAGTCTCTGGGGCCAACGTCCTGACTTTC
TRBV9	many	TRBJ2-2	TRBD1	CASSVRAIDRGAEYLRELFF	TGTGCCAGCAGCGTACGCGCGATAGACAGGGGCGCGGAGTATCTCCGGGAGCTGTTTTTT
TRBV20-1	few	TRBJ2-5	TRBD2	CSASRREALETQYF	TGCAGTGCTTCCCGGCGGGAGGCGTTAGAGACCCAGTACTTC
TRBV5-1	many	TRBJ2-5	TRBD1	CASSSTGGSQETQYF	TGCGCCAGCAGCTCAACAGGGGGTTCCCAAGAGACCCAGTACTTC